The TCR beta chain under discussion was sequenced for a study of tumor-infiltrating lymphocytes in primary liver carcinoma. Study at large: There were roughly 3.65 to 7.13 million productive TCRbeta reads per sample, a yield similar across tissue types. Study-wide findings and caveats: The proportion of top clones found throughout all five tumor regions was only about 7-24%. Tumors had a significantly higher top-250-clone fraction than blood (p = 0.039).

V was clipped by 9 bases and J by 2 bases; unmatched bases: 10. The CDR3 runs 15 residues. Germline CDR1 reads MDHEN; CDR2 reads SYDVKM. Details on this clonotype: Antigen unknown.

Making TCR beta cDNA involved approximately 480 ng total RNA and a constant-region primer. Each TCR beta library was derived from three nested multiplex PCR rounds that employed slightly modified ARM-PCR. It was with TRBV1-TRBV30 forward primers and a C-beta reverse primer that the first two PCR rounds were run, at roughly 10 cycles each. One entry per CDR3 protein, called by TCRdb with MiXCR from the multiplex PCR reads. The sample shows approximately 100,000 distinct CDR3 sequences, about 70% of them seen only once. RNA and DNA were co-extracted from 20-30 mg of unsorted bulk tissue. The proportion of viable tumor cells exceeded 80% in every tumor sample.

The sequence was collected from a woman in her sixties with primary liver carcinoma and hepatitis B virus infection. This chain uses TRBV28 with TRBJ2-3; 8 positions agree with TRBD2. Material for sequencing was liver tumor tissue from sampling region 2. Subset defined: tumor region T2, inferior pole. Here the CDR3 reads CASIHASGFTDTQYF. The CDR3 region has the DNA TGTGCCAGTATCCACGCTAGCGGGTTCACAGATACGCAGTATTTT. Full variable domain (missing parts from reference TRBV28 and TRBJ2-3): DVKVTQSSRYLVKRTGEKVFLECVQDMDHENMFWYRQDPGLGLRLIYFSYDVKMKEKGDIPEGYSVSREKKERFSLILESASTNQTSMYLCASIHASGFTDTQYFGPGTRLTVL.